The 31 T cell receptor beta chains given below trace back to one sample, sequenced in a study of cytomegalovirus exposure and HLA in healthy donors. The PCR was carried out with 60 Vbeta primers and 13 Jbeta primers. The assay was immunoSEQ multiplex PCR, and TCRdb's table has in-frame clones only and misses some. This sample has approximately 190,000 clones; about nine tenths occur once, and the top ten carry 1.1%. The specimen sequenced was PBMCs. The source of these receptors is a boy between 2 and 10 years old in good health and CMV-seronegative.

The chain is built from TRBV27 and TRBJ2-5; the match to TRBD1 covers 10 bases. The DNA end favors TRBJ2-7, so the J call may be wrong. The germline V gene encodes CDR1 MNHEY and CDR2 SMNVEV (reference sequence). This CDR3 is 17 amino acids long. The CDR3 nucleotides read TGTGCCAGCTCCCCGGACAGGGGGAGTACATTCTCCTACGAGCAGTACTTC. Protein product: CASSPDRGSTFSYEQYF.

This clone was found once. The rearrangement joins TRBV6-1 to TRBJ2-5, with a tentative D call TRBD1 (6 bases). The CDR3 totals 13 residues. V lost 6 bases and J lost 11, with 19 bases in between. CDR1 is MNHNS and CDR2 is SASEGT in the germline V gene. Here the CDR3 reads CASRAPNSGEQYF. In nucleotides, the CDR3 is TGTGCCAGCAGGGCGCCTAACTCAGGGGAGCAGTACTTC.

V gene TRBV19 combines with J gene TRBJ2-3; D remains unclear. This CDR3 spans 14 amino acids. V was clipped by 5 bases and J by 0 bases, with 9 bases between them. Germline V gene data show CDR1 as LNHDA and CDR2 as SQIVND (reference sequence). CDR3 amino acids: CASSQQMSTDTQYF. CDR3 DNA sequence: TGTGCCAGTAGTCAACAGATGAGCACAGATACGCAGTATTTT.

CDR3 sequence: CSARGGETQYF. The CDR3 nucleotides read TGCAGTGCTAGGGGGGGAGAGACCCAGTACTTC. The genes are TRBV20-1 and TRBJ2-5, with D tentatively TRBD2 (6 bases). The V gene's germline CDR1 is DFQATT and CDR2 SNEGSKA (reference sequence). Trimming cost V 3 bases and J 4 bases, with 6 bases left between them. The CDR3 has 11 amino acids.

As DNA, the CDR3 is TGTGCCAGCAGGGCGGGGGTGAACACTGAAGCTTTCTTT. It yields the protein CASRAGVNTEAFF. This chain uses TRBV6-4 with TRBJ1-1, with D possibly TRBD1 on 5 matching bases. V lost 6 bases and J 0 bases, leaving 8 bases between the germline ends. Per the germline V gene, CDR1 is MRHNA and CDR2 is SNTAGT. This CDR3 comprises 13 residues.

The chain is built from TRBV28 and TRBJ2-1; 7 bases align to TRBD1. The germline CDR1 and CDR2 sequences are MDHEN and SYDVKM. J lost 6 bases, V lost 10 bases, and 15 bases had no gene match. The CDR3 has 15 residues. CDR3 sequence (DNA): TGTGCCACCGACCCTTACAGGGGATTGTCCAATGAGCAGTTCTTC. It is translated as CATDPYRGLSNEQFF.

V usage is TRBV29-1 and J usage is TRBJ1-2; possibly TRBD1 for D (5 bases). There are 15 residues in the CDR3. The germline CDR1 and CDR2 sequences are SQVTM and ANQGSEA. V lost 7 bases and J lost 3, with 21 bases in between. The CDR3 sequence: CSADPEATGDYGYTF. CDR3 in DNA: TGCAGCGCCGACCCCGAGGCTACGGGGGACTATGGCTACACCTTC.

The chain is built from TRBV5-1 and TRBJ1-2, with 9 nucleotides matching TRBD1. Losses at the gene ends were 4 bases for V and 4 bases for J; bases not matched to a gene: 8. CDR1 SGHRS and CDR2 YFSETQ come from the germline V gene. CDR3 length: 15 amino acids. CDR3 sequence: CASSDGTGPSYGYTF. CDR3 nucleotides: TGCGCCAGCAGCGATGGGACAGGGCCTAGCTATGGCTACACCTTC.

V gene TRBV5-1 combines with J gene TRBJ2-1, with D possibly TRBD1 on 5 matching bases. The CDR3 is 15 amino acids. Germline values: CDR1 SGHRS, CDR2 YFSETQ. The V gene lost 4 bases and the J gene lost 2 bases, with 13 bases spanning the gap. This chain's CDR3 is CASSRGTAAYNEQFF. The CDR3, as DNA: TGCGCCAGCAGCAGGGGTACAGCAGCCTACAATGAGCAGTTCTTC.

V and J are TRBV29-1 and TRBJ2-7, with TRBD2 as a possible D gene (6 bases). V shed 4 bases and J shed 1 base, with 20 bases lying between them. Germline V gene data show CDR1 as SQVTM and CDR2 as ANQGSEA. The CDR3 sequence is 16 residues long. CDR3 sequence: CSVGTNRWGGSYEQYF. CDR3 in DNA: TGCAGCGTTGGGACTAATCGGTGGGGAGGATCCTACGAGCAGTACTTC.

The CDR3 DNA is TGTGCCTGGTCGAGCAGGGGTGGAACAGATACGCAGTATTTT. Translation: CAWSSRGGTDTQYF. The gene calls are TRBV30 and TRBJ2-3; tentative D call: TRBD1 (6 bases). The CDR3 is 14 amino acids. The V and J ends lost 5 bases and 3 bases respectively, with 15 bases between them. Germline CDR1 reads GTSNPN; CDR2 reads SVGIG (reference sequence).

The rearrangement uses TRBV5-1 and TRBJ1-4; 8 positions match TRBD1. The V gene's germline CDR1 is SGHRS and CDR2 YFSETQ. The CDR3 runs 16 residues. The trim removed 0 bases at V and 5 bases at J, leaving 6 bases unmatched. The CDR3 region is CASSLGTGSRNEKLFF. The CDR3 bases are TGCGCCAGCAGCTTGGGGACAGGGTCGAGGAATGAAAAACTGTTTTTT.

The chain uses TRBV5-4 and TRBJ2-2; D remains unclear. The CDR3 spans 13 residues. V dropped 0 bases and J dropped 7 bases, with 7 bases sitting between them. Germline V CDR1 and CDR2: SGHNT, YYREEE (reference sequence). CDR3 sequence reads: CASSLGPGGELFF. The CDR3 bases are TGTGCCAGCAGCTTGGGGCCGGGCGGGGAGCTGTTTTTT.

The chain uses TRBV27 and TRBJ1-5, with 8 nucleotides matching TRBD1. The germline V gene encodes CDR1 MNHEY and CDR2 SMNVEV (reference sequence). The CDR3 runs to 15 residues. V dropped 3 bases and J dropped 5; count of bases not matched to a gene: 6. CDR3 nucleotide sequence: TGTGCCAGCAGTTTTCAGGGGGCGCGGGATCAGCCCCAGCATTTT. As protein: CASSFQGARDQPQHF.

As concerns this clone: The junction differs from germline at one of its ends, possibly a read error. The J gene is TRBJ1-6, the V gene TRBV6-5, with D uncertain. CDR1 and CDR2 (germline): MNHEY, SVGAGI. This CDR3 is 14 amino acids long. CDR3 sequence (DNA): TGTGCCAGCAGTTACTCGGCGGCGAATTCACCCTTCCACTTT. Translating it yields CASSYSAANSPFHF.

The chain joins TRBV7-3 to TRBJ2-5; unclear D gene. This CDR3 comprises 13 residues. Trimming took off 5 bases at V and 0 bases at J, with 7 bases between the two ends. From germline, CDR1 is SGHTA and CDR2 FQGTGA. The DNA for the CDR3 is TGTGCCAGCAGCGCCAGGTACCAAGAGACCCAGTACTTC. Amino acid sequence: CASSARYQETQYF.

The rearrangement joins TRBV6-5 to TRBJ1-4; D call uncertain. Germline CDR1 and CDR2: MNHEY and SVGAGI. The CDR3 is 14 residues long. V was trimmed by 6 bases and J by 5 bases, leaving 13 bases between them. The CDR3 coding sequence is TGTGCCAGCAGCCCCGTGCGGCCGAATGAAAAACTGTTTTTT. This encodes CASSPVRPNEKLFF.

The chain carries TRBV2 and TRBJ1-5; TRBD1 matches at 7 bases. This CDR3 is 15 amino acids long. With V trimmed by 2 bases and J by 6 bases, 7 bases remained unmatched. In germline, CDR1 is SNHLY, CDR2 FYNNEI. CDR3 amino acids: CASSEQYPGGQPQHF. The CDR3 coding sequence is TGTGCCAGCAGTGAACAGTATCCAGGGGGTCAGCCCCAGCATTTT.

This clone came up once. J is TRBJ1-1 and V is TRBV28; maybe TRBD1 (6 bases). Between the trimmed V and J ends, which lost 5 bases and 4 bases, there was a span of 14 bases. The CDR3 extends over 14 amino acids. Germline-derived CDR1 and CDR2 are MDHEN and SYDVKM. The CDR3 nucleotides read TGTGCCAGCAGTCGTCAGGGGCCGGTCACTGAAGCTTTCTTT. Translating gives CASSRQGPVTEAFF.

With respect to this clone: Other DNA sequences in the sample encode the same CDR3. This rearrangement joins TRBV19 to TRBJ1-1; D not certain. The CDR3 runs to 13 residues. CDR1 LNHDA and CDR2 SQIVND come from the germline V gene (reference sequence). Trimming stripped 3 bases from V and 1 base from J, with 6 bases between. CDR3 sequence: CASSIGQNTEAFF. CDR3 bases: TGTGCCAGTAGTATCGGTCAGAACACTGAAGCTTTCTTT.

The chain employs TRBV7-2 and TRBJ1-1; D uncertain. This CDR3 is 19 amino acids long. Germline CDR1 and CDR2: SGHTA and FQGNSA. Trimming pared 1 base from V and 0 bases from J, leaving 21 bases between. CDR3 DNA: TGTGCCAGCAGCTTAGGGGTACCGGGGAGAGTGGTGATGAACACTGAAGCTTTCTTT. This codes for CASSLGVPGRVVMNTEAFF.

This sequence joins TRBV28 and TRBJ1-3; no clear D gene. Germline V gene data show CDR1 as MDHEN and CDR2 as SYDVKM. This CDR3 comprises 15 residues. The V end lost 5 bases, the J end lost 4 bases, and 15 bases lay between the germline ends. CDR3 sequence: CASSQDSSGGNTIYF. The CDR3 DNA reads as TGTGCCAGCAGTCAAGACTCGTCGGGGGGAAACACCATATATTTT.

The V call is TRBV19, the J call TRBJ1-1, with TRBD1 as a possible D gene (6 bases). The CDR3 is 13 amino acids. Looked up from germline, CDR1 is LNHDA and CDR2 is SQIVND (reference sequence). The V end lost 6 bases, the J end lost 1 base, and 9 bases lay between the germline ends. CDR3 in amino acids: CASRSGENTEAFF. The CDR3 DNA is TGTGCCAGTAGATCAGGGGAGAACACTGAAGCTTTCTTT.

This clone was counted a single time. The chain has TRBV7-2 and TRBJ1-2, with 7 bases aligning to TRBD1. Trimming at V came to 1 base and at J to 6 bases, leaving 14 bases not matched to a gene. The CDR3 is 17 residues long. The V gene's germline CDR1 is SGHTA and CDR2 FQGNSA. The CDR3: CASSLVATELTGDGYTF. The CDR3 region has the DNA TGTGCCAGCAGCTTAGTGGCCACCGAACTAACAGGGGATGGCTACACCTTC.

The chain carries TRBV7-6 and TRBJ2-7; 10 bases agree with TRBD2. The V gene end was trimmed by 4 bases and the J gene end by 1 base; junction bases not matched to a gene: 7. The CDR3 length is 16 residues. CDR1 is SGHVS, CDR2 FNYEAQ, per germline. CDR3 in DNA: TGTGCCAGCAGCTCAGGACTAGCGGCCCGTTCCTACGAGCAGTACTTC. Encoded protein: CASSSGLAARSYEQYF. Variable domain in full (rest from reference TRBV7-6 and TRBJ2-7): GAGVSQSPRYKVTKRGQDVALRCDPISGHVSLYWYRQALGQGPEFLTYFNYEAQQDKSGLPNDRFSAERPEGSISTLTIQRTEQRDSAMYRCASSSGLAARSYEQYFGPGTRLTVT.

V usage is TRBV10-2 and J usage is TRBJ2-5; 7 bases align to TRBD1. The CDR3 runs to 16 residues. CDR1 and CDR2 (germline): WSHSY, SAAADI. J was trimmed by 2 bases and V by 4 bases; bases with no gene match: 10. The CDR3 reads CASSVTPRGNQETQYF. CDR3 nucleotides: TGCGCCAGCAGTGTAACACCCAGGGGGAATCAAGAGACCCAGTACTTC.

V and J are TRBV28 and TRBJ2-1; tentatively, D is TRBD2 (5 bases). Germline lookup yields CDR1 MDHEN and CDR2 SYDVKM. Trimming left V 3 bases short and J 8 bases short, with 8 bases between. The CDR3 covers 12 residues. The CDR3 DNA reads as TGTGCCAGCAGTTTCCGGGATTATGAGCAGTTCTTC. It yields the protein CASSFRDYEQFF.

This sequence joins TRBV18 and TRBJ2-6; D is perhaps TRBD1 (6 bases). CDR3 size: 17 residues. Trimming shortened V by 0 bases and J by 0 bases, and 9 bases separated the two germline ends. In germline, CDR1 is KGHSH, CDR2 LQKENI. The CDR3 nucleotides are TGTGCCAGCTCACCACCCAAACAGGGCTCTGGGGCCAACGTCCTGACTTTC. Translation gives CASSPPKQGSGANVLTF.

The genes are TRBV20-1 and TRBJ2-4; D perhaps matches TRBD1 (5 bases). The V gene's germline CDR1 is DFQATT and CDR2 SNEGSKA (reference sequence). Trimming removed 3 bases from V and 11 bases from J, with 8 bases in between. This CDR3 region has 10 residues. The CDR3 nucleotides read TGCAGTGCTAGTAGACAGTTTCAGTACTTC. Amino acid sequence: CSASRQFQYF.

The chain has TRBV6-5 and TRBJ2-7, with D tentatively TRBD1 (5 bases). The V gene's germline CDR1 is MNHEY and CDR2 SVGAGI. This CDR3 comprises 14 residues. The V and J ends lost 4 bases and 3 bases respectively, with 13 bases between them. The CDR3 DNA reads TGTGCCAGCAGTTTCCAGGGATCGGTCTACGAGCAGTACTTC. Its translation is CASSFQGSVYEQYF.

The V gene is TRBV9, the J gene TRBJ2-1; TRBD1 aligns across 9 bases. The CDR3 is made up of 14 amino acids. The trim removed 2 bases at V and 11 bases at J, leaving 8 bases unmatched. Germline V gene lookup returns CDR1 SGDLS and CDR2 YYNGEE. The CDR3 loop reads CASSVLTGQGKQFF. The CDR3 coding sequence is TGTGCCAGCAGCGTTCTTACGGGACAGGGAAAGCAGTTCTTC.